Sequencing of this TCR beta chain was carried out in a study of T cell clonality in common variable immunodeficiency. Sequencing input was equivalent genomic DNA from CVID and controls. TCRdb keeps only in-frame clones here, not all; method: immunoSEQ multiplex PCR. The sample presents around 33,000 clones, none singletons. V was cut by 7 bases and J by 3 bases, with 16 bases left in between. Germline V gives CDR1 SNHLY, CDR2 FYNNEI. The CDR3 consists of 15 residues. This clone appeared a few times. What it recognizes is unknown. The DNA ends 3 residues before the CDR3 does, and the rest of the CDR3 is filled in from the germline J gene. General observations from the study: CVID subjects showed higher TCRbeta clonality than healthy controls. Shared TCRbeta clones were fewer between CVID subjects than controls. Common variable immunodeficiency TCR beta sequences reportedly had fewer deletions and N-nucleotide insertions. What drives increased CVID clonality needs T cell subpopulation sequencing.

The sequenced sample was peripheral blood mononuclear cells. The rearrangement links TRBV2 to TRBJ2-4, with D possibly TRBD1 on 6 matching bases. This clonotype was obtained from a human donor with common variable immunodeficiency. This CDR3 is CASISRGIGKNIQYF. Partial CDR3 DNA: TGTGCCAGCATTTCCAGGGGAATAGGCAAAAACATT. Complete variable domain (other parts from reference TRBV2 and TRBJ2-4): EPEVTQTPSHQVTQMGQEVILRCVPISNHLYFYWYRQILGQKVEFLVSFYNNEISEKSEIFDDQFSVERPDGSNFTLKIRSTKLEDSAMYFCASISRGIGKNIQYFGAGTRLSVL.